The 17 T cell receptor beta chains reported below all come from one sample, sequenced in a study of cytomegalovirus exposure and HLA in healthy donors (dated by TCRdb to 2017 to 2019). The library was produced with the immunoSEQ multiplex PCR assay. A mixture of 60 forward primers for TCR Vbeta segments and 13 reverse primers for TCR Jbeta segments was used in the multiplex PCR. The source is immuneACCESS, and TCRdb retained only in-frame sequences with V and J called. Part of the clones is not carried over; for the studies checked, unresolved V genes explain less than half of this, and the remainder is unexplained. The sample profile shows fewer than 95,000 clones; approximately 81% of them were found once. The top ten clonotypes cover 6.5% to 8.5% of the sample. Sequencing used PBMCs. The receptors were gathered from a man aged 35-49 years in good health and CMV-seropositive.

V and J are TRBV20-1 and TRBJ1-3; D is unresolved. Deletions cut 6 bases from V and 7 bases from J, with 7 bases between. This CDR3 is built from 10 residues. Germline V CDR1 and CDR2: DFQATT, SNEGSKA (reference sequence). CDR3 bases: TGCAGTGCGGTCGGGAACACCATATATTTT. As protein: CSAVGNTIYF.

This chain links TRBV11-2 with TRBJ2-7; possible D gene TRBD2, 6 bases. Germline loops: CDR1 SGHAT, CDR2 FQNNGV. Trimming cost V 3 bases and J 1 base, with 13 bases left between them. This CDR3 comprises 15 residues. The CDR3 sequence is CASSLPGSASYEQYF. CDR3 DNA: TGTGCCAGCAGCTTGCCCGGGAGTGCTTCCTACGAGCAGTACTTC.

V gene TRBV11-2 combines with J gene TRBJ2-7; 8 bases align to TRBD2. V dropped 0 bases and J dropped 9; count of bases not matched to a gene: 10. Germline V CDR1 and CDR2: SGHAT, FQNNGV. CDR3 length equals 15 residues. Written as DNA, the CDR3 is TGTGCCAGCAGCTTAGACCCCTCCGGACTAGCTGGGCAGTACTTC. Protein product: CASSLDPSGLAGQYF.

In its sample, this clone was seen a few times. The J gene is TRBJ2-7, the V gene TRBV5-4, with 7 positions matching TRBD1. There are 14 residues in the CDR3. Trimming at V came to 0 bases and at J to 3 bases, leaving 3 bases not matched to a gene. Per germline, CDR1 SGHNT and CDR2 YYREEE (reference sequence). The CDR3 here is CASSLDTGVYEQYF. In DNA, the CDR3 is TGTGCCAGCAGCTTGGATACAGGGGTCTACGAGCAGTACTTC.

DNA of the CDR3: TGTGCCAGCAGCTTAGATCTCAGGACTAGCAGTAATGAGCAGTTCTTC. Its translation is CASSLDLRTSSNEQFF. V and J are TRBV11-2 and TRBJ2-1; 8 bases are shared with TRBD2. The germline V gene has CDR1 SGHAT and CDR2 FQNNGV. J lost 7 bases, V lost 0 bases, and 8 bases had no gene match. The CDR3 is made up of 16 amino acids. The full variable domain, with the rest looked up from reference TRBV11-2 and TRBJ2-1, is EAGVAQSPRYKIIEKRQSVAFWCNPISGHATLYWYQQILGQGPKLLIQFQNNGVVDDSQLPKDRFSAERLKGVDSTLKIQPAKLEDSAVYLCASSLDLRTSSNEQFFGPGTRLTVL.

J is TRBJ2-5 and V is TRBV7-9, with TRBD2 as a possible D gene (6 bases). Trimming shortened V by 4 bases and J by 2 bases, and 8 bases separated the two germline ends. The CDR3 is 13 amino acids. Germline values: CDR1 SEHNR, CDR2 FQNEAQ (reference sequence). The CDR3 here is CASSWREQETQYF. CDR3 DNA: TGTGCCAGCAGCTGGCGGGAACAAGAGACCCAGTACTTC.

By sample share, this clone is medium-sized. The CDR3 here is CASSLADGGQANSPLHF. The CDR3 DNA reads TGTGCCAGCAGCTTAGCCGACGGAGGTCAGGCCAATTCACCCCTCCACTTT. The genes are TRBV11-2 and TRBJ1-6; no reliable D call. The CDR3 totals 17 residues. Germline-derived CDR1 and CDR2 are SGHAT and FQNNGV. V was clipped by 1 base and J by 7 bases, with 17 bases between them.

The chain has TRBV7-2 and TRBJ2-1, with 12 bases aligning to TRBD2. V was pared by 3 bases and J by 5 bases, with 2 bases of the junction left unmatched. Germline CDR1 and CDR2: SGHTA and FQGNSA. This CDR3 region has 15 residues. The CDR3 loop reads CASSLRLAGDNEQFF. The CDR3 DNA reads TGTGCCAGCAGCTTGAGACTAGCGGGAGACAATGAGCAGTTCTTC. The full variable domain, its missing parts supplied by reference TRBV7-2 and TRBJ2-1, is GAGVSQSPSNKVTEKGKDVELRCDPISGHTALYWYRQSLGQGLEFLIYFQGNSAPDKSGLPSDRFSAERTGGSVSTLTIQRTQQEDSAVYLCASSLRLAGDNEQFFGPGTRLTVL.

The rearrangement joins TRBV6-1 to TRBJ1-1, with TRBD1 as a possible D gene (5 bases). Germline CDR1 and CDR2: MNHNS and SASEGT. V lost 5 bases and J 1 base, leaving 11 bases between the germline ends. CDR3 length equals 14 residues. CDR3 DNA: TGTGCCAGCAGTTCTGGGGGGAAGAACACTGAAGCTTTCTTT. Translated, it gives CASSSGGKNTEAFF.

The CDR3 region is CASLIAGGHIETQYF. Written as DNA, the CDR3 is TGTGCCAGCCTAATAGCGGGGGGGCATATTGAGACCCAGTACTTC. V and J are TRBV5-8 and TRBJ2-5, with 11 nucleotides matching TRBD2. V lost 7 bases, J lost 5 bases, and 10 bases stayed unmatched. The CDR3 contains 15 residues. Germline CDR1 and CDR2: SGHTS and YDEGEE.

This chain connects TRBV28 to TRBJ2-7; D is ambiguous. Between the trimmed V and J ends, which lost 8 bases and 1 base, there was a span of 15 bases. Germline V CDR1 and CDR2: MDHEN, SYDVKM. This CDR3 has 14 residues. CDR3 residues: CASPVPPRSYEQYF. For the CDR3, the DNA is TGTGCCAGCCCCGTCCCCCCGCGGTCCTACGAGCAGTACTTC.

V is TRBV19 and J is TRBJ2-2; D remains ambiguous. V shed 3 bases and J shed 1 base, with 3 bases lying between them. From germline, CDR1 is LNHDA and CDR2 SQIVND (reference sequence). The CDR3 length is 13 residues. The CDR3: CASSIQNTGELFF. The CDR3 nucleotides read TGTGCCAGTAGTATCCAGAACACCGGGGAGCTGTTTTTT.

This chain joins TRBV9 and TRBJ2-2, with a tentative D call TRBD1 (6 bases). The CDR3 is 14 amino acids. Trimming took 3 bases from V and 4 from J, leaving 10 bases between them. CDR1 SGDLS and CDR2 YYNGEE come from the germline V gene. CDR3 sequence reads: CASSGGTSTGELFF. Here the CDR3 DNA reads TGTGCCAGCAGCGGTGGGACAAGCACCGGGGAGCTGTTTTTT.

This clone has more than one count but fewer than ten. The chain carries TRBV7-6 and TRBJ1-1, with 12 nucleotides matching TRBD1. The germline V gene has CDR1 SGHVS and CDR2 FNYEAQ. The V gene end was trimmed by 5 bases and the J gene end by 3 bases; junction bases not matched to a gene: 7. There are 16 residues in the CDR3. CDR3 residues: CASSPGQGAIDTEAFF. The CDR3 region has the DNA TGTGCCAGCAGCCCGGGACAGGGGGCGATTGACACTGAAGCTTTCTTT.

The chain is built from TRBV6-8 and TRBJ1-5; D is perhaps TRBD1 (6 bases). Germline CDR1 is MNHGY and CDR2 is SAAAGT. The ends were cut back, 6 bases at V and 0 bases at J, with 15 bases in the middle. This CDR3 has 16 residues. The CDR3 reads CASSPGQENSNQPQHF. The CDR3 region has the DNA TGTGCCAGCAGCCCGGGACAAGAAAATAGCAATCAGCCCCAGCATTTT.

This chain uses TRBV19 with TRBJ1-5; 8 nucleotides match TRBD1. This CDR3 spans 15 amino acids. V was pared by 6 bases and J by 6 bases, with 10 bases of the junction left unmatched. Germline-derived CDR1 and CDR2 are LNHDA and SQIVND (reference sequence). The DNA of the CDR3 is TGTGCCAGTAGCGAACTGACAGGGGTAAGTCAGCCCCAGCATTTT. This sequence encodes CASSELTGVSQPQHF.

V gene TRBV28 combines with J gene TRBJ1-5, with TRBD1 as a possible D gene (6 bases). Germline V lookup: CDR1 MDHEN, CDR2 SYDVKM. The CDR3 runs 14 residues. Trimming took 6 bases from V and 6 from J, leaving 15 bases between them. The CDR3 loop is CASSTSGQSQPQHF. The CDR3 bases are TGTGCCAGCAGCACCTCTGGACAGTCTCAGCCCCAGCATTTT.